The 5 T cell receptor beta chains below come from one sample, sequenced in a study of graft-versus-host responses after intestinal transplantation. Their cognate antigens are unknown. TCRdb's copy holds only in-frame clones and misses some; the assay was immunoSEQ multiplex PCR. The table shows about 70,000 clones, with around 95% occurring only once. Sequenced material: unstimulated CD8+ T cells sorted from spleen or lymph node cells, taken before intestinal transplant. The receptor source for this set is a human donor who received an intestinal transplant.

The chain carries TRBV27 and TRBJ2-5; possible D gene TRBD1, 5 bases. This CDR3 has 14 amino acids. The V and J ends lost 3 bases and 1 base respectively, with 9 bases between them. From germline, CDR1 is MNHEY and CDR2 SMNVEV (reference sequence). The CDR3 coding sequence is TGTGCCAGCAGTTTTGTTGACAGCCAAGAGACCCAGTACTTC. This translates into CASSFVDSQETQYF.

This clone was detected only once. This chain joins TRBV9 and TRBJ1-2; the D gene is possibly TRBD1 (6 bases). Trimming removed 3 bases from V and 8 bases from J, with 14 bases in between. Germline assignment: CDR1 SGDLS and CDR2 YYNGEE. The CDR3 sequence is 13 residues long. CDR3 nucleotides: TGTGCCAGCAGCGGAAACAGGGTGGGCGGCTACACCTTC. Translating it yields CASSGNRVGGYTF.

This clone is a singleton in its sample. The chain links TRBV28 to TRBJ1-5; perhaps TRBD1 as D (5 bases). The CDR3 totals 16 residues. V lost 7 bases, J lost 4 bases, and 20 bases lay in between. Per germline, CDR1 MDHEN and CDR2 SYDVKM. The CDR3 protein is CASTPLTGPINQPQHF. CDR3 coding DNA: TGTGCCAGCACCCCCCTTACAGGTCCCATTAATCAGCCCCAGCATTTT.

The V and J genes are TRBV2 and TRBJ1-1; D may be TRBD1 (5 bases). The CDR3 has 14 amino acids. Between the trimmed V and J ends, which lost 6 bases and 5 bases, there was a span of 16 bases. The germline V gene encodes CDR1 SNHLY and CDR2 FYNNEI. The CDR3 protein is CASRGRGGRTEAFF. In DNA, the CDR3 is TGTGCCAGCAGGGGAAGGGGCGGGAGAACTGAAGCTTTCTTT.

J is TRBJ2-7 and V is TRBV27; D may be TRBD2 (7 bases). V lost 5 bases and J lost 5, with 25 bases in between. The CDR3 covers 17 residues. CDR1 is MNHEY, CDR2 SMNVEV, per germline (reference sequence). This CDR3 reads CASSKGGGGLLRDEQYF. DNA of the CDR3: TGTGCCAGCAGTAAAGGGGGGGGTGGACTCCTGAGGGACGAGCAGTACTTC.